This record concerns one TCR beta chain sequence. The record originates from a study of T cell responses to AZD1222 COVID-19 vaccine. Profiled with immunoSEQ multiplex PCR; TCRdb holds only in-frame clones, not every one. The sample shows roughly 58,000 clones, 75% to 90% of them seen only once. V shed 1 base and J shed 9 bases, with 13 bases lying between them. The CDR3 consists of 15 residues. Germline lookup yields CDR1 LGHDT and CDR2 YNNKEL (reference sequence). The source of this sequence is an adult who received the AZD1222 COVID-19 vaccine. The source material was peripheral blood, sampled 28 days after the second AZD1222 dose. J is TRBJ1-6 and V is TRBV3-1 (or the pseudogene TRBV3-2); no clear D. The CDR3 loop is CASSQGRSNFSPLHF. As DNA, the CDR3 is TGTGCCAGCAGCCAAGGACGATCGAATTTTTCACCCCTCCACTTT.